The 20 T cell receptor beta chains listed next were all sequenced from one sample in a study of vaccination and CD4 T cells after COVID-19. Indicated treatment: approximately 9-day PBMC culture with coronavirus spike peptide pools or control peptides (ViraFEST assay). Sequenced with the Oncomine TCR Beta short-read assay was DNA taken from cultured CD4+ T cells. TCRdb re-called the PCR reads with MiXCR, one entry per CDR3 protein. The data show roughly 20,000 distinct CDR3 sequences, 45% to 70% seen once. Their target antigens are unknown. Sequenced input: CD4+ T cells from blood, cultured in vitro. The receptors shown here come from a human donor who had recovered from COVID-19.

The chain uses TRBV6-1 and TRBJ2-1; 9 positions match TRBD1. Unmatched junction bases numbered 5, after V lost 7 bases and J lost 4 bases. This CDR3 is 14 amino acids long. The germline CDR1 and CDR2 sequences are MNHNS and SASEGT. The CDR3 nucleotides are TGTGCCAGCACCGGGACAGGGTTTTACAATGAGCAGTTCTTC. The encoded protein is CASTGTGFYNEQFF.

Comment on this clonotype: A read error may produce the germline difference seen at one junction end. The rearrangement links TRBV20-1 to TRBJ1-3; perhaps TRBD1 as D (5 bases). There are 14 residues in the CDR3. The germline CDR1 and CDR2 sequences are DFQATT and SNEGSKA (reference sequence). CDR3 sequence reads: CSALDPGTGNTIYF. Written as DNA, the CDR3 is TGCAGTGCGCTAGACCCAGGGACTGGGAACACCATATATTTT.

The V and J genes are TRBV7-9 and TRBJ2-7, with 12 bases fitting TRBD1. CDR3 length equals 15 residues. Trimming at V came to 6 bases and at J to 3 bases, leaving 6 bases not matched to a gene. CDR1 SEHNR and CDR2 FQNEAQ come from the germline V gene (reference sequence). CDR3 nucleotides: TGTGCCAGCAGTCCCGGGACAGGGGGCATCTACGAGCAGTACTTC. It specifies CASSPGTGGIYEQYF.

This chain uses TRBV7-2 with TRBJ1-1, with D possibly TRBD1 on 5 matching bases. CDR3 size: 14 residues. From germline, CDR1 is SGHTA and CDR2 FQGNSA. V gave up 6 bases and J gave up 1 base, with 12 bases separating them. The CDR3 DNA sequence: TGTGCCAGCAGTAGCGACAGACAGAACACTGAAGCTTTCTTT. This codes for CASSSDRQNTEAFF.

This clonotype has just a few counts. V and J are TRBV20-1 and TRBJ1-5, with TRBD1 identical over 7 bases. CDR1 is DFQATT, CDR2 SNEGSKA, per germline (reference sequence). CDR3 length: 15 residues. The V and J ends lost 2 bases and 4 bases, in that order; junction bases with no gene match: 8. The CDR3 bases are TGCAGTGCTAGATCAGGGGGGGTGCGGAATCAGCCCCAGCATTTT. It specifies CSARSGGVRNQPQHF.

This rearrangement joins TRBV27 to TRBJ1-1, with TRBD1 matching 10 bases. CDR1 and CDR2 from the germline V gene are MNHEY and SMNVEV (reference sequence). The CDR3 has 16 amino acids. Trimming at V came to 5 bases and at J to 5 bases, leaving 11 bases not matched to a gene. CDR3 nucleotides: TGTGCCAGCAGTCGATACGGGGGACAGGGGATTACTGAAGCTTTCTTT. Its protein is CASSRYGGQGITEAFF.

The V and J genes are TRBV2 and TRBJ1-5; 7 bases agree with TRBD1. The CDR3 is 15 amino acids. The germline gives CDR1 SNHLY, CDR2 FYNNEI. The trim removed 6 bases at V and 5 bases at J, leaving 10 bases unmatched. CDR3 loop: CASRADKGADQPQHF. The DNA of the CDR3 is TGTGCCAGCAGAGCCGACAAGGGGGCGGATCAGCCCCAGCATTTT.

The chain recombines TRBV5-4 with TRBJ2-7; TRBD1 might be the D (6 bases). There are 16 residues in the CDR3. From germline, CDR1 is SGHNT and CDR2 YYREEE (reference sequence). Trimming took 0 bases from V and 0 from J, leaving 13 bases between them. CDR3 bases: TGTGCCAGCAGCTTGGTTGAGACAGGCTCCTCCTACGAGCAGTACTTC. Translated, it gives CASSLVETGSSYEQYF.

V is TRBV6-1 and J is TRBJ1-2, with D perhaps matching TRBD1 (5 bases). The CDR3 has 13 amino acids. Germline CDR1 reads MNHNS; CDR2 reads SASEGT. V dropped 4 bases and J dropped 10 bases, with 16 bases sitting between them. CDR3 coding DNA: TGTGCCAGCAGTGGTGTACAGGCCAAATTCTACACCTTC. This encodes CASSGVQAKFYTF.

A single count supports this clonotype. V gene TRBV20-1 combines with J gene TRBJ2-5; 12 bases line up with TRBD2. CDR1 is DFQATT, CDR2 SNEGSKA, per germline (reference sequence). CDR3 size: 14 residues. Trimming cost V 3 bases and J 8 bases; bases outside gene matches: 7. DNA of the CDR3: TGCAGTGCTAGCTCCGGACTAGCGGGGACCACCCAGTACTTC. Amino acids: CSASSGLAGTTQYF.

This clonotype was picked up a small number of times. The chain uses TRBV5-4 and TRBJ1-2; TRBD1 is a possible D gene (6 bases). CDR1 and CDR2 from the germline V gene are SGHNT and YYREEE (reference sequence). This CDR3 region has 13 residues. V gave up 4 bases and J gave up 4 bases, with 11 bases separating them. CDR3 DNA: TGTGCCAGCAGCCAGGGGCTGTTCTATGGCTACACCTTC. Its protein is CASSQGLFYGYTF.

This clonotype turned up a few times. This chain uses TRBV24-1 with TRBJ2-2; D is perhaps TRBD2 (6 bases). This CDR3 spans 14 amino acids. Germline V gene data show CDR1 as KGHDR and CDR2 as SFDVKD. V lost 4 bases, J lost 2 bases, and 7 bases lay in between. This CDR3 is CATSEGLNTGELFF. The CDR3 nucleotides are TGTGCCACCAGTGAGGGACTTAACACCGGGGAGCTGTTTTTT.

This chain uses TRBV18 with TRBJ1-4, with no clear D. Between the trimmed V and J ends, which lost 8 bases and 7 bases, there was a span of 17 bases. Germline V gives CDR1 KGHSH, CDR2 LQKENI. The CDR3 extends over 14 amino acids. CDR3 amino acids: CASRPRVEGEKLFF. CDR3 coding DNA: TGTGCCAGCCGACCACGGGTTGAGGGTGAAAAACTGTTTTTT. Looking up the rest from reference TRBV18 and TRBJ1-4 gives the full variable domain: NAGVMQNPRHLVRRRGQEARLRCSPMKGHSHVYWYRQLPEEGLKFMVYLQKENIIDESGMPKERFSAEFPKEGPSILRIQQVVRGDSAAYFCASRPRVEGEKLFFGSGTQLSVL.

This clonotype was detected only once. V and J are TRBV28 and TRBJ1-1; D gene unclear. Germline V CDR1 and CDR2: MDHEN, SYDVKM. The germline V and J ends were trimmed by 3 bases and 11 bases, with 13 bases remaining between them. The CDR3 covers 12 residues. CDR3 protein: CASSFWAFEAFF. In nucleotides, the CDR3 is TGTGCCAGCAGTTTTTGGGCGTTCGAGGCTTTCTTT.

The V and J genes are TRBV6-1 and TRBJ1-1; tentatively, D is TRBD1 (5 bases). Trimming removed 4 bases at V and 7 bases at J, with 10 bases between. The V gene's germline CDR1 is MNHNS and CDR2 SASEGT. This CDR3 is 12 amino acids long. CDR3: CASSGQGGEAFF. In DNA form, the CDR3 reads TGTGCCAGCAGTGGTCAGGGTGGTGAAGCTTTCTTT.

The chain's CDR3 is CASSPQGSDREQFF. The CDR3 DNA reads TGTGCCAGCTCACCCCAAGGGAGCGACAGGGAGCAGTTCTTC. The chain combines TRBV18 with TRBJ2-1; possibly TRBD1 for D (6 bases). V lost 3 bases to trimming and J lost 10 bases, with 16 bases between them. This CDR3 has 14 residues. From germline, CDR1 is KGHSH and CDR2 LQKENI.

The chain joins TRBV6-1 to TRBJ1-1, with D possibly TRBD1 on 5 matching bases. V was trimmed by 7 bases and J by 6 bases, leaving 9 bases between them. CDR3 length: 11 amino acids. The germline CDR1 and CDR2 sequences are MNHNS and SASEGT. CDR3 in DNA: TGTGCCAGCATGACAGAGCCTGAAGCTTTCTTT. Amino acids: CASMTEPEAFF.

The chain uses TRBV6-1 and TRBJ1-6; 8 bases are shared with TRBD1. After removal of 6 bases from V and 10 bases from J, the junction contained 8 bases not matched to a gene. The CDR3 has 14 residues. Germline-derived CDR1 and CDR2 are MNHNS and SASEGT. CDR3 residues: CASSMGQVESPLHF. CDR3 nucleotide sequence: TGTGCCAGCAGCATGGGACAGGTCGAGTCACCCCTCCACTTT.

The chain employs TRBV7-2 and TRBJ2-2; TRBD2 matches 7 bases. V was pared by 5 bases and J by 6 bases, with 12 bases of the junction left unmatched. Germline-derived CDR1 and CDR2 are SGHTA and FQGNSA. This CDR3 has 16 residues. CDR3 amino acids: CASSGRDYLVPGELFF. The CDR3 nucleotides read TGTGCCAGCAGCGGCCGGGACTACCTTGTACCCGGGGAGCTGTTTTTT. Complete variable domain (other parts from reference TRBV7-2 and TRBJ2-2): GAGVSQSPSNKVTEKGKDVELRCDPISGHTALYWYRQSLGQGLEFLIYFQGNSAPDKSGLPSDRFSAERTGGSVSTLTIQRTQQEDSAVYLCASSGRDYLVPGELFFGEGSRLTVL.

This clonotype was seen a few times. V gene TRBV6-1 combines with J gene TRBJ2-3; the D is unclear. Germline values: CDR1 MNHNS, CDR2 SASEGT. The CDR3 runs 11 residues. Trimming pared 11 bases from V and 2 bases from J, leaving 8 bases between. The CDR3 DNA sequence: TGTGCCTCCGGCGTCACAGATACGCAGTATTTT. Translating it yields CASGVTDTQYF.